This T cell receptor beta chain comes out of a study of blood T cell repertoires in COVID-19. With 1 base removed from V and 0 bases from J, the gap between germline ends came to 9 bases. The CDR3 contains 16 residues. From germline, CDR1 is LGHDT and CDR2 YNNKEL (reference sequence). Here immunoSEQ multiplex PCR was the method, and the copy in TCRdb shows in-frame clones only, minus some. The data contain 200,000 or so clones, 75% to 90% of them seen just once; the ten biggest clones take up roughly 3.4%. The source is a woman in her forties with acute COVID-19. The chain has TRBV3-1 (or the pseudogene TRBV3-2) and TRBJ1-4, with D possibly matching TRBD1 (6 bases). The sequencing sample was made of PBMCs or T cells enriched from blood (not recorded which). CDR3 nucleotide sequence: TGTGCCAGCAGCCAAGGGACAGCCACAACTAATGAAAAACTGTTTTTT. This gives the protein CASSQGTATTNEKLFF.